The T cell receptor beta chain under discussion was sequenced for a study of shared clonotypes between healthy human individuals. This CDR3 region has 15 residues. With V trimmed by 3 bases and J by 1 base, 3 bases remained unmatched. Germline CDR1 MNHEY, CDR2 SMNVEV (reference sequence). The method was immunoSEQ multiplex PCR; TCRdb's version includes in-frame clones alone and lacks a portion of them. The sample carries around 2,100,000 clones, less than 95% recorded once. CD45RO-negative cells were positively selected for CCR7, leaving out terminally differentiated effector memory CD45RA+ cells. This clone has only one observation.

The sample taken for sequencing was naive CD8+ T cells sorted from blood. V gene TRBV27 combines with J gene TRBJ2-5; 9 bases are shared with TRBD1. The TCR was taken from a man in his late teens or twenties in good health. Here the CDR3 DNA reads TGTGCCAGCAGTTTCGGGACAGGGACCCAAGAGACCCAGTACTTC. It specifies CASSFGTGTQETQYF.